This entry lists 32 T cell receptor beta chains sequenced from one sample in a study of cytomegalovirus exposure and HLA in healthy donors. 13 Jbeta primers and 60 Vbeta primers were used for the PCR. Only in-frame clones appear in the TCRdb table, and some are missing; sequencing was by immunoSEQ multiplex PCR. This table holds around 140,000 clones, 70% to 80% found once. Sample: PBMCs. The receptors come from a woman aged 40 to 50 in good health and CMV-seropositive.

The V and J genes are TRBV18 and TRBJ1-1; D call uncertain. The germline gives CDR1 KGHSH, CDR2 LQKENI. The CDR3 extends over 15 amino acids. The germline V and J ends were trimmed by 0 bases and 0 bases, with 8 bases remaining between them. CDR3 sequence reads: CASSPPRGMNTEAFF. DNA of the CDR3: TGTGCCAGCTCACCACCGAGAGGTATGAACACTGAAGCTTTCTTT.

This clone was counted a single time. The J gene is TRBJ2-5, the V gene TRBV7-9, with TRBD1 matching 10 bases. Germline lookup yields CDR1 SEHNR and CDR2 FQNEAQ (reference sequence). Germline trimming cut 4 bases from V and 5 bases from J; bases unmatched to any gene: 7. This CDR3 has 15 residues. This CDR3 is CASSSGQGSWETQYF. CDR3 sequence (DNA): TGTGCCAGCAGCTCGGGACAGGGGTCTTGGGAGACCCAGTACTTC.

V is TRBV6-5 and J is TRBJ1-1; D is undetermined. V lost 0 bases, J lost 0 bases, and 8 bases lay in between. Germline loops: CDR1 MNHEY, CDR2 SVGAGI. The CDR3 sequence is 15 residues long. CDR3: CASSYSNTMNTEAFF. The DNA for the CDR3 is TGTGCCAGCAGTTACTCGAACACCATGAACACTGAAGCTTTCTTT.

This sequence joins TRBV11-2 and TRBJ2-1; perhaps TRBD2 as D (5 bases). V lost 5 bases to trimming and J lost 9 bases, with 17 bases between them. CDR3 size: 14 residues. CDR1 is SGHAT and CDR2 is FQNNGV in the germline V gene. The DNA for the CDR3 is TGTGCCAGCAGCACCCGGACTGGTTTCGCTGAGCAGTTCTTC. This sequence encodes CASSTRTGFAEQFF.

J is TRBJ2-7 and V is TRBV30, with D tentatively TRBD2 (6 bases). V lost 0 bases, J lost 5 bases, and 14 bases lay in between. CDR1 and CDR2 from the germline V gene are GTSNPN and SVGIG (reference sequence). The CDR3 extends over 14 amino acids. The CDR3: CAWSVYWGDHEQYF. The CDR3 DNA sequence: TGTGCCTGGAGTGTTTACTGGGGGGACCACGAGCAGTACTTC.

The chain links TRBV15 to TRBJ2-7, with D uncertain. The V end was cut by 0 bases, the J end by 6 bases, with 9 bases between. There are 13 residues in the CDR3. CDR1 is LNHNV and CDR2 is YYDKDF in the germline V gene (reference sequence). The DNA for the CDR3 is TGTGCCACCAGCAGAGATTGGCCGGGCGAGCAGTACTTC. It codes for CATSRDWPGEQYF. Full variable domain (missing parts from reference TRBV15 and TRBJ2-7): DAMVIQNPRYQVTQFGKPVTLSCSQTLNHNVMYWYQQKSSQAPKLLFHYYDKDFNNEADTPDNFQSRRPNTSFCFLDIRSPGLGDTAMYLCATSRDWPGEQYFGPGTRLTVT.

The chain combines TRBV5-4 with TRBJ2-7, with D possibly being TRBD1 (5 bases). Deletions cut 2 bases from V and 2 bases from J, with 11 bases between. This CDR3 is built from 14 residues. Germline-derived CDR1 and CDR2 are SGHNT and YYREEE (reference sequence). The CDR3 DNA reads TGTGCCAGCAGCTTTGACCAGGGTCCCTACGAGCAGTACTTC. Translated, it gives CASSFDQGPYEQYF.

This clone appeared a few times. The chain combines TRBV11-2 with TRBJ2-1, with TRBD2 identical over 10 bases. CDR3 length equals 15 residues. Germline CDR1 is SGHAT and CDR2 is FQNNGV. V shed 2 bases, J shed 8 bases, and the junction held 6 bases outside the gene matches. In DNA, the CDR3 is TGTGCCAGCAGCTTAACTAGCGGGAATCGGGATGAGCAGTTCTTC. This encodes CASSLTSGNRDEQFF.

The J gene is TRBJ2-1, the V gene TRBV11-1, with TRBD1 identical over 7 bases. The CDR3 spans 13 residues. The V gene's germline CDR1 is SGHAT and CDR2 FQDESV (reference sequence). With 5 bases clipped from V and 6 bases from J, the junction kept 4 bases outside the gene matches. The CDR3 nucleotides are TGTGCCAGCAGCCGGGGACAGCCCAATGAGCAGTTCTTC. Its translation is CASSRGQPNEQFF.

The chain combines TRBV29-1 with TRBJ2-1; 9 nucleotides line up with TRBD2. The junction had 3 bases not matched to a gene; V was cut back by 5 bases and J by 4 bases. The CDR3 extends over 13 amino acids. Germline V gives CDR1 SQVTM, CDR2 ANQGSEA. DNA for the CDR3: TGCAGCGTTAGTAGCGGGGGTTACAATGAGCAGTTCTTC. This gives the protein CSVSSGGYNEQFF.

Comment on this clone: This specimen includes other DNA sequences encoding the same CDR3. V usage is TRBV27 and J usage is TRBJ2-7; 9 bases fit TRBD2. Germline V gene sequence: CDR1 MNHEY, CDR2 SMNVEV (reference sequence). The CDR3 is 16 residues long. V lost 6 bases to trimming and J lost 6 bases; unmatched junction nucleotides: 15. CDR3 DNA: TGTGCCAGCAGGGGGGTTTCAAGAGCGGGAGGCCCCGAGCAGTACTTC. As protein: CASRGVSRAGGPEQYF.

This clone was seen more than once but under ten times. CDR3 region: CASSGELAFNEQFF. As DNA, the CDR3 is TGTGCCAGCAGTGGAGAACTAGCTTTCAATGAGCAGTTCTTC. The chain is built from TRBV2 and TRBJ2-1; possibly TRBD2 for D (6 bases). Germline lookup yields CDR1 SNHLY and CDR2 FYNNEI. With 4 bases removed from V and 6 bases from J, the gap between germline ends came to 13 bases. The CDR3 sequence is 14 residues long.

J is TRBJ2-7 and V is TRBV2; D may be TRBD2 (6 bases). The CDR3 covers 15 residues. The V gene lost 3 bases and the J gene lost 1 base, with 13 bases spanning the gap. Germline CDR1 and CDR2: SNHLY and FYNNEI. In DNA form, the CDR3 reads TGTGCCAGCAGTGATAGTCCGGGACTTTCCTACGAGCAGTACTTC. Protein product: CASSDSPGLSYEQYF.

The J gene is TRBJ2-1, the V gene TRBV10-3, with a possible D match to TRBD2 (5 bases). The V gene's germline CDR1 is ENHRY and CDR2 SYGVKD. Trimming cost V 0 bases and J 4 bases, with 10 bases left between them. The CDR3 has 15 residues. The CDR3 loop is CAISESLGSYNEQFF. CDR3 bases: TGTGCCATCAGTGAGTCACTAGGGAGTTACAATGAGCAGTTCTTC.

In DNA form, the CDR3 reads TGTGCCAGCAGTCCGGCCGGGGGGGCCCCCTACAATGAGCAGTTCTTC. This gives the protein CASSPAGGAPYNEQFF. The chain couples TRBV28 to TRBJ2-1; 8 nucleotides agree with TRBD2. The CDR3 is made up of 16 amino acids. CDR1 and CDR2 from the germline V gene are MDHEN and SYDVKM. The ends lost 5 bases at V and 2 bases at J; junction bases unmatched: 8. Variable domain in full (rest from reference TRBV28 and TRBJ2-1): DVKVTQSSRYLVKRTGEKVFLECVQDMDHENMFWYRQDPGLGLRLIYFSYDVKMKEKGDIPEGYSVSREKKERFSLILESASTNQTSMYLCASSPAGGAPYNEQFFGPGTRLTVL.

The genes are TRBV28 and TRBJ2-3; TRBD1 matches at 7 bases. After removal of 2 bases from V and 4 bases from J, the junction contained 6 bases not matched to a gene. CDR3 length: 15 amino acids. CDR1 is MDHEN, CDR2 SYDVKM, per germline. CDR3 residues: CASSLLGQGADTQYF. Here the CDR3 DNA reads TGTGCCAGCAGTTTACTTGGCCAGGGGGCAGATACGCAGTATTTT.

This chain uses TRBV5-1 with TRBJ1-1; 8 bases map to TRBD1. This CDR3 has 15 amino acids. Germline V gene data show CDR1 as SGHRS and CDR2 as YFSETQ. V was pared by 0 bases and J by 1 base, with 2 bases of the junction left unmatched. The CDR3 region is CASSLAGTGNTEAFF. Written as DNA, the CDR3 is TGCGCCAGCAGCTTGGCAGGGACAGGGAACACTGAAGCTTTCTTT.

This chain links TRBV27 with TRBJ1-1; unclear D gene. The germline V and J ends were trimmed by 6 bases and 1 base, with 18 bases remaining between them. This CDR3 has 16 residues. Germline V gives CDR1 MNHEY, CDR2 SMNVEV (reference sequence). CDR3 in amino acids: CASSKGIRNGNTEAFF. The CDR3 nucleotides read TGTGCCAGCAGCAAAGGCATCAGGAACGGGAACACTGAAGCTTTCTTT.

The chain recombines TRBV25-1 with TRBJ2-3; 12 bases fit TRBD1. V shed 4 bases, J shed 3 bases, and the junction held 5 bases outside the gene matches. Germline loops: CDR1 MGHDK, CDR2 SYGVNS. CDR3 length equals 16 residues. The DNA for the CDR3 is TGTGCCAGCAGTGGGGGGACAGGGGGCCGGACAGATACGCAGTATTTT. Translated, it gives CASSGGTGGRTDTQYF.

This clone was seen only a few times. The rearrangement links TRBV27 to TRBJ2-7, with a tentative D call TRBD1 (6 bases). Trimming pared 4 bases from V and 6 bases from J, leaving 13 bases between. Germline V lookup: CDR1 MNHEY, CDR2 SMNVEV (reference sequence). The CDR3 extends over 13 amino acids. The CDR3 DNA reads as TGTGCCAGCAGTTGGGACATTACATCCGAGCAGTACTTC. Residues: CASSWDITSEQYF.

J is TRBJ1-2 and V is TRBV6-1, with 8 bases lining up with TRBD1. Germline CDR1 MNHNS, CDR2 SASEGT. The J segment lost 3 bases and the V segment lost 8 bases, leaving 8 bases of the junction unmatched. This CDR3 has 14 residues. CDR3 residues: CASAAGGAYYGYTF. The CDR3 DNA is TGTGCCAGCGCGGCAGGGGGCGCATACTATGGCTACACCTTC.

The chain uses TRBV27 and TRBJ1-4; 7 nucleotides match TRBD1. In germline, CDR1 is MNHEY, CDR2 SMNVEV (reference sequence). The V segment lost 4 bases and the J segment 6 bases; nucleotides outside the gene matches: 8. There are 15 residues in the CDR3. CDR3 amino acids: CASSSWTGRDEKLFF. The CDR3 coding sequence is TGTGCCAGCAGTTCGTGGACAGGACGTGATGAAAAACTGTTTTTT.

The rearrangement links TRBV14 to TRBJ1-2, with D perhaps TRBD1 (5 bases). Trimming cost V 3 bases and J 8 bases, with 25 bases left between them. This CDR3 contains 17 residues. Germline V CDR1 and CDR2: SGHDN, FVKESK. This chain's CDR3 is CASSQPTPRDFEGGYTF. Written as DNA, the CDR3 is TGTGCCAGCAGCCAGCCCACCCCGAGGGACTTCGAGGGGGGCTACACCTTC.

The chain links TRBV5-4 to TRBJ2-7, with a possible D match to TRBD2 (5 bases). Germline CDR1 SGHNT, CDR2 YYREEE (reference sequence). The V end was cut by 4 bases, the J end by 0 bases, with 17 bases between. The CDR3 length is 16 residues. DNA of the CDR3: TGTGCCAGCAGCCCCCCGGGGAGCGCTAGCTCCTACGAGCAGTACTTC. It codes for CASSPPGSASSYEQYF.

The chain couples TRBV18 to TRBJ1-2; a weak D match, TRBD1 (6 bases). Trimming took off 4 bases at V and 4 bases at J, with 13 bases between the two ends. The CDR3 sequence is 14 residues long. Germline V CDR1 and CDR2: KGHSH, LQKENI. CDR3: CASSLDRDTYGYTF. Here the CDR3 DNA reads TGTGCCAGCTCACTGGACCGGGACACCTATGGCTACACCTTC. The variable domain in full, completed from reference TRBV18 and TRBJ1-2, reads NAGVMQNPRHLVRRRGQEARLRCSPMKGHSHVYWYRQLPEEGLKFMVYLQKENIIDESGMPKERFSAEFPKEGPSILRIQQVVRGDSAAYFCASSLDRDTYGYTFGSGTRLTVV.

This chain uses TRBV19 with TRBJ2-7; 10 nucleotides match TRBD2. Germline trimming cut 2 bases from V and 2 bases from J; bases unmatched to any gene: 3. Per the germline V gene, CDR1 is LNHDA and CDR2 is SQIVND (reference sequence). This CDR3 spans 15 amino acids. The CDR3 nucleotides read TGTGCCAGTAGTATAACTAGCGGGATTACCTACGAGCAGTACTTC. This translates into CASSITSGITYEQYF.

The chain employs TRBV5-3 and TRBJ1-5; no clear D. TRBV5-3 is an open reading frame whose function is uncertain. The CDR3 extends over 11 amino acids. Trimming left V 1 base short and J 10 bases short, with 6 bases between. In DNA, the CDR3 is TGTGCCAGAAGCTTGTTGAGCCCCCAGCATTTT. Translated, it gives CARSLLSPQHF.

The chain couples TRBV7-6 to TRBJ2-5; a weak D match, TRBD1 (6 bases). Germline CDR1 SGHVS, CDR2 FNYEAQ. Between the trimmed V and J ends, which lost 4 bases and 0 bases, there was a span of 9 bases. The CDR3 sequence is 14 residues long. The CDR3 nucleotides are TGTGCCAGCAGCTCTAACAGGGACCAAGAGACCCAGTACTTC. This codes for CASSSNRDQETQYF.

The chain joins TRBV6-5 to TRBJ2-5; maybe TRBD1 (5 bases). Per germline, CDR1 MNHEY and CDR2 SVGAGI. There are 15 residues in the CDR3. Trimming cost V 5 bases and J 0 bases, with 13 bases left between them. The chain's CDR3 is CASSLRQTYQETQYF. CDR3 nucleotide sequence: TGTGCCAGCAGTCTTCGACAGACATACCAAGAGACCCAGTACTTC.

The rearrangement links TRBV4-1 to TRBJ2-2, with 10 bases fitting TRBD2. Looked up from germline, CDR1 is MGHRA and CDR2 is YSYEKL. CDR3 length equals 18 residues. V was pared by 2 bases and J by 0 bases, with 6 bases of the junction left unmatched. The CDR3 nucleotides are TGCGCCAGCAGCCAACCTCCGCTAGCGGGGGCGAACACCGGGGAGCTGTTTTTT. Residues: CASSQPPLAGANTGELFF.

The chain employs TRBV28 and TRBJ1-4; no definite D call. V was cut by 2 bases and J by 8 bases, with 15 bases left in between. Germline-derived CDR1 and CDR2 are MDHEN and SYDVKM. The CDR3 runs 15 residues. The CDR3 nucleotides read TGTGCCAGCAGTTTACCCGTAGAGGGTCAAGAAAAACTGTTTTTT. Amino acid sequence: CASSLPVEGQEKLFF.

V is TRBV12-5 and J is TRBJ2-1, with 10 nucleotides matching TRBD2. CDR1 and CDR2 from the germline V gene are LGHNT and FRNRAP. CDR3 size: 18 residues. After removal of 8 bases from V and 0 bases from J, the junction contained 13 bases not matched to a gene. The CDR3 DNA is TGTGCTAGTCCCTCCCGGAGCGGGAGGGCCTTCTCCTACAATGAGCAGTTCTTC. Amino acid sequence: CASPSRSGRAFSYNEQFF.